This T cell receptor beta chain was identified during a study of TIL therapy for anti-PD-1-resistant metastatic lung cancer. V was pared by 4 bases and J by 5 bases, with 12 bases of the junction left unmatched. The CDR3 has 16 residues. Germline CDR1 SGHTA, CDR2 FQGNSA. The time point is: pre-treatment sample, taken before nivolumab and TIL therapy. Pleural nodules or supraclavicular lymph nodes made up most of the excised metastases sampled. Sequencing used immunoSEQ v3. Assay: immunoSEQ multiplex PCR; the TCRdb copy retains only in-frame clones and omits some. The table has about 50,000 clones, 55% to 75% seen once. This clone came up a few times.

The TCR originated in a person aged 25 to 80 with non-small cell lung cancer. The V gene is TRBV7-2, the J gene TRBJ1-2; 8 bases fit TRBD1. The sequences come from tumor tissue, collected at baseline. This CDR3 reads CASSSTKDRERYGYTF. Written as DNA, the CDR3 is TGTGCCAGCAGCTCTACCAAGGACAGGGAACGGTATGGCTACACCTTC. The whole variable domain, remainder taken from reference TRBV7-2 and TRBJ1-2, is GAGVSQSPSNKVTEKGKDVELRCDPISGHTALYWYRQSLGQGLEFLIYFQGNSAPDKSGLPSDRFSAERTGGSVSTLTIQRTQQEDSAVYLCASSSTKDRERYGYTFGSGTRLTVV.